One sample yielded the 24 T cell receptor beta chains listed below, sequenced in a study of cytomegalovirus exposure and HLA in healthy donors (dated by TCRdb to 2017 to 2019). Library construction relied on the immunoSEQ multiplex PCR assay. For the multiplex PCR, a mixture combining 60 forward primers for TCR Vbeta segments and 13 reverse primers for TCR Jbeta segments was used. Entries here come from immuneACCESS through TCRdb and include only in-frame sequences with V and J called. Some clones fail to appear in such tables; in the studies checked, an unresolved V gene covers under half of the shortfall, and the cause of the remainder is unknown. In all, the sample holds over 95,000 clones, and roughly three quarters of those were seen once. The top ten hold 9.5% to 15% of the sample. Sequenced input: PBMCs. The receptor source for this set is a middle-aged woman in good health and CMV-seropositive.

The chain recombines TRBV5-1 with TRBJ1-4; 9 nucleotides agree with TRBD1. Germline CDR1 and CDR2: SGHRS and YFSETQ. J lost 3 bases, V lost 4 bases, and 7 bases had no gene match. The CDR3 contains 16 residues. CDR3 nucleotide sequence: TGCGCCAGCAGCCAACAGGGGGCAGGGGCTAATGAAAAACTGTTTTTT. It codes for CASSQQGAGANEKLFF.

The J gene is TRBJ2-3, the V gene TRBV29-1, with a possible D match to TRBD1 (5 bases). Germline V lookup: CDR1 SQVTM, CDR2 ANQGSEA. The CDR3 length is 16 residues. The V gene lost 1 base and the J gene lost 5 bases, with 19 bases spanning the gap. The CDR3 sequence is CSVEARTKSSGDTQYF. CDR3 nucleotides: TGCAGCGTTGAAGCGAGGACAAAAAGCTCGGGAGATACGCAGTATTTT.

The chain couples TRBV9 to TRBJ2-1; no clear D. Trimming stripped 3 bases from V and 0 bases from J, with 4 bases between. Germline lookup yields CDR1 SGDLS and CDR2 YYNGEE. This CDR3 contains 13 residues. In DNA, the CDR3 is TGTGCCAGCAGCGCGTACTCCTACAATGAGCAGTTCTTC. The encoded protein is CASSAYSYNEQFF.

The rearrangement joins TRBV18 to TRBJ1-6, with TRBD1 as a possible D gene (6 bases). Germline V gene lookup returns CDR1 KGHSH and CDR2 LQKENI. The CDR3 runs 15 residues. Trimming left V 6 bases short and J 2 bases short, with 11 bases between. This CDR3 reads CASSVGDTYNSPLHF. In DNA form, the CDR3 reads TGTGCCAGCTCTGTCGGGGACACCTATAATTCACCCCTCCACTTT. The full variable domain, with the rest looked up from reference TRBV18 and TRBJ1-6, is NAGVMQNPRHLVRRRGQEARLRCSPMKGHSHVYWYRQLPEEGLKFMVYLQKENIIDESGMPKERFSAEFPKEGPSILRIQQVVRGDSAAYFCASSVGDTYNSPLHFGNGTRLTVT.

This clone was picked up a small number of times. The chain is built from TRBV6-1 and TRBJ1-2; D unresolved. Germline V lookup: CDR1 MNHNS, CDR2 SASEGT. V lost 2 bases and J 5 bases, leaving 18 bases between the germline ends. The CDR3 totals 16 residues. CDR3 protein: CASSEFRRAPPYGYTF. The CDR3 DNA reads as TGTGCCAGCAGTGAATTTAGGAGGGCCCCTCCTTATGGCTACACCTTC.

The chain carries TRBV6-1 and TRBJ1-3, with D hard to call. The length of the CDR3 is 16 residues. Germline lookup yields CDR1 MNHNS and CDR2 SASEGT. V was pared by 0 bases and J by 3 bases, with 12 bases between. DNA for the CDR3: TGTGCCAGCAGTGAAGCCGTGGAGCATCTTGGAAACACCATATATTTT. Translating it yields CASSEAVEHLGNTIYF.

This chain connects TRBV6-5 to TRBJ2-7; D is possibly TRBD2 (6 bases). Germline CDR1 and CDR2: MNHEY and SVGAGI. This CDR3 region has 14 residues. V shed 2 bases and J shed 3 bases, with 11 bases lying between them. CDR3 residues: CASSYTTGLYEQYF. CDR3 coding DNA: TGTGCCAGCAGTTACACCACGGGACTCTACGAGCAGTACTTC.

The sample holds a few counts of this clone. This chain joins TRBV21-1 and TRBJ1-1; the table's D call TRBD1 went unverified against the DNA. TRBV21-1 is annotated as a pseudogene. The CDR3 has 15 residues. CDR3 sequence (DNA): TGTGCCAGCAGCCCGCTGGGACAGATGAACACTGAAGCTTTCTTT. Protein: CASSPLGQMNTEAFF.

CDR3 coding DNA: TGTGCCAGCAGCTGGGTTAACAGGGGGATTTCTGGCTACACCTTC. This sequence encodes CASSWVNRGISGYTF. This chain connects TRBV7-9 to TRBJ1-2, with TRBD1 identical over 8 bases. CDR1 and CDR2 (germline): SEHNR, FQNEAQ (reference sequence). The V segment lost 4 bases and the J segment 7 bases; nucleotides outside the gene matches: 11. CDR3 length: 15 residues.

As to this clone: The same CDR3 arises from other DNA sequences in this sample as well. The rearrangement joins TRBV28 to TRBJ1-1; D unresolved. CDR3 length: 13 amino acids. Germline lookup yields CDR1 MDHEN and CDR2 SYDVKM. The V gene lost 5 bases and the J gene lost 1 base, with 8 bases spanning the gap. The DNA of the CDR3 is TGTGCCAGCAGTCCGCCAGGGAACACTGAAGCTTTCTTT. Its protein is CASSPPGNTEAFF.

This clone showed up just a few times. This chain links TRBV4-1 with TRBJ1-2; 8 bases are shared with TRBD1. Germline CDR1 reads MGHRA; CDR2 reads YSYEKL. The trim removed 3 bases at V and 3 bases at J, leaving 6 bases unmatched. This CDR3 has 15 residues. CDR3 loop: CASSHPRGRDYGYTF. The CDR3 DNA is TGCGCCAGCAGCCACCCCAGGGGGCGAGACTATGGCTACACCTTC.

This clone was counted only a few times. The V and J genes are TRBV5-6 and TRBJ1-1, with D perhaps TRBD1 (6 bases). CDR1 is SGHDT, CDR2 YYEEEE, per germline. The CDR3 has 15 residues. V gave up 3 bases and J gave up 0 bases, with 12 bases separating them. The CDR3 DNA reads TGTGCCAGCAGCTGGGGGGGCAGAATGAACACTGAAGCTTTCTTT. Amino acids: CASSWGGRMNTEAFF.

Notes on this clone: Other nucleotide sequences from this sample produce the same CDR3. CDR3 in amino acids: CATSEDRLYSNQPQHF. For the CDR3, the DNA is TGTGCCACCAGCGAGGACAGGCTTTATAGCAATCAGCCCCAGCATTTT. The chain links TRBV15 to TRBJ1-5, with 7 bases matching TRBD1. The germline CDR1 and CDR2 sequences are LNHNV and YYDKDF (reference sequence). This CDR3 is 16 amino acids long. Unmatched junction bases numbered 7, after V lost 5 bases and J lost 0 bases.

V and J are TRBV27 and TRBJ2-5; the D is unclear. The CDR3 is made up of 12 amino acids. V dropped 5 bases and J dropped 0 bases, with 4 bases sitting between them. The germline CDR1 and CDR2 sequences are MNHEY and SMNVEV (reference sequence). The CDR3 here is CASSLDQETQYF. DNA of the CDR3: TGTGCCAGCAGTCTTGACCAAGAGACCCAGTACTTC.

This clone occurred a few times. The chain employs TRBV6-6 and TRBJ1-3; D gene uncertain. Deletions cut 0 bases from V and 0 bases from J, with 6 bases between. This CDR3 has 15 residues. Germline CDR1 is MNHNY and CDR2 is SVGAGI (reference sequence). This CDR3 is CASSYSGSSGNTIYF. The CDR3 bases are TGTGCCAGCAGTTACTCTGGCTCCTCTGGAAACACCATATATTTT.

The CDR3 DNA reads as TGTGCCAGCAGTTTTTTGGGACAGGGGATCGAGACCCAGTACTTC. Its protein is CASSFLGQGIETQYF. V usage is TRBV27 and J usage is TRBJ2-5; 10 positions agree with TRBD1. CDR1 and CDR2 from the germline V gene are MNHEY and SMNVEV (reference sequence). The V segment lost 3 bases and the J segment 5 bases; nucleotides outside the gene matches: 6. CDR3 length: 15 residues.

This chain joins TRBV5-1 and TRBJ2-1; 9 nucleotides line up with TRBD2. CDR3 length: 17 amino acids. Germline assignment: CDR1 SGHRS and CDR2 YFSETQ. J gave up 4 bases and V 1 base, and 9 bases lay outside the gene matches. This CDR3 is CASSLNGGGASYNEQFF. The DNA of the CDR3 is TGCGCCAGCAGCTTGAATGGCGGGGGGGCCAGTTACAATGAGCAGTTCTTC.

This clone was seen only a few times. V is TRBV7-2 and J is TRBJ2-3; D is uncertain. With 5 bases removed from V and 5 bases from J, the gap between germline ends came to 8 bases. Germline V gene lookup returns CDR1 SGHTA and CDR2 FQGNSA. CDR3 length: 12 amino acids. CDR3 sequence reads: CASSLSGDTQYF. DNA of the CDR3: TGTGCCAGCAGCCTCTCCGGAGATACGCAGTATTTT.

The chain recombines TRBV6-5 with TRBJ1-5; perhaps TRBD1 as D (5 bases). The CDR3 has 12 amino acids. Germline V gives CDR1 MNHEY, CDR2 SVGAGI. V lost 4 bases to trimming and J lost 9 bases, with 10 bases between them. CDR3 sequence reads: CASSWQGGPQHF. As DNA, the CDR3 is TGTGCCAGCAGTTGGCAGGGAGGGCCCCAGCATTTT.

The table lists this clone with a few counts. The chain recombines TRBV18 with TRBJ1-5; D remains unclear. The V gene's germline CDR1 is KGHSH and CDR2 LQKENI. There are 14 residues in the CDR3. Trimming left V 3 bases short and J 3 bases short, with 9 bases between. CDR3 sequence: CASSPSVLNQPQHF. CDR3 nucleotide sequence: TGTGCCAGCTCACCTTCCGTACTCAATCAGCCCCAGCATTTT. Based on the CDR3 plus reference TRBV18 and TRBJ1-5, the full variable domain is NAGVMQNPRHLVRRRGQEARLRCSPMKGHSHVYWYRQLPEEGLKFMVYLQKENIIDESGMPKERFSAEFPKEGPSILRIQQVVRGDSAAYFCASSPSVLNQPQHFGDGTRLSIL.

This rearrangement joins TRBV27 to TRBJ2-7; no clear D gene. The germline gives CDR1 MNHEY, CDR2 SMNVEV (reference sequence). Trimming cost V 6 bases and J 3 bases, with 9 bases left between them. The CDR3 contains 12 residues. The CDR3 sequence is CASRGRIYEQYF. The CDR3 DNA sequence: TGTGCCAGCAGGGGCAGAATCTACGAGCAGTACTTC.

The chain combines TRBV6-5 with TRBJ2-7, with a possible D match to TRBD2 (5 bases). The CDR3 has 11 residues. Germline lookup yields CDR1 MNHEY and CDR2 SVGAGI. V was trimmed by 6 bases and J by 4 bases, leaving 7 bases between them. The CDR3 spells CASRTNYEQYF. As DNA, the CDR3 is TGTGCCAGCAGGACTAATTACGAGCAGTACTTC.

The chain carries TRBV19 and TRBJ1-5, with 8 bases aligning to TRBD1. Losses at the gene ends were 6 bases for V and 4 bases for J; bases not matched to a gene: 8. The CDR3 spans 15 residues. The germline CDR1 and CDR2 sequences are LNHDA and SQIVND (reference sequence). As DNA, the CDR3 is TGTGCCAGTAGAGACAGGGGTGGCAGGAATCAGCCCCAGCATTTT. This encodes CASRDRGGRNQPQHF.

The V and J genes are TRBV7-9 and TRBJ1-1, with TRBD1 identical over 7 bases. The ends lost 5 bases at V and 6 bases at J; junction bases unmatched: 6. Germline CDR1 SEHNR, CDR2 FQNEAQ (reference sequence). The CDR3 loop spans 13 amino acids. In DNA, the CDR3 is TGTGCCAGCAGCCGACAGGGAGTGGCTGAAGCTTTCTTT. Its protein product is CASSRQGVAEAFF.